The following is a T cell receptor (beta chain) sequence with its context. The antigen is unknown. The data belong to a study of OX40 agonist ivuxolimab in advanced cancers. Study-level information: A history of anti-PD-1, anti-PD-L1 or anti-CTLA-4 therapy was acceptable, and about 37% had some.

Profiled with immunoSEQ multiplex PCR; TCRdb holds only in-frame clones, not every one. The sample includes 85,000 to 130,000 clones, 90% of them seen just once. Study-level results: The work left the antigen specificity of expanded peripheral T cells undetermined.

Germline V CDR1 and CDR2: KGHSH, LQKENI. The V end lost 3 bases, the J end lost 4 bases, and 12 bases lay between the germline ends. The length of the CDR3 is 14 residues. The sequence came from an adult with an advanced solid tumor such as melanoma, head and neck, liver or kidney cancer. The starting material was CD4+ or CD8+ T cells sorted from blood, obtained in a trial of the OX40 agonist ivuxolimab. The V and J genes are TRBV18 and TRBJ2-5; no clear D gene. The CDR3 region is CASSPWGGLETQYF. The CDR3 coding sequence is TGTGCCAGCTCACCCTGGGGTGGATTAGAGACCCAGTACTTC.